This T cell receptor (beta chain) was identified in a study of blood T cell repertoires in COVID-19. The table came from immunoSEQ multiplex PCR; TCRdb's copy has only in-frame clones and leaves some out. The repertoire holds about 210,000 clones, with roughly nine tenths as singletons. The clonotype was recovered from a woman aged 18-35 years who had recovered from COVID-19. Sequencing used PBMCs or T cells enriched from blood (not recorded which).

This CDR3 reads CASSSGDTGNTIYF. CDR3 coding DNA: TGTGCCAGCAGTTCAGGGGACACTGGAAACACCATATATTTT. The chain recombines TRBV6-5 with TRBJ1-3, with D possibly being TRBD1 (6 bases). With 4 bases removed from V and 2 bases from J, the gap between germline ends came to 9 bases. This CDR3 region has 14 residues. Germline CDR1 is MNHEY and CDR2 is SVGAGI.